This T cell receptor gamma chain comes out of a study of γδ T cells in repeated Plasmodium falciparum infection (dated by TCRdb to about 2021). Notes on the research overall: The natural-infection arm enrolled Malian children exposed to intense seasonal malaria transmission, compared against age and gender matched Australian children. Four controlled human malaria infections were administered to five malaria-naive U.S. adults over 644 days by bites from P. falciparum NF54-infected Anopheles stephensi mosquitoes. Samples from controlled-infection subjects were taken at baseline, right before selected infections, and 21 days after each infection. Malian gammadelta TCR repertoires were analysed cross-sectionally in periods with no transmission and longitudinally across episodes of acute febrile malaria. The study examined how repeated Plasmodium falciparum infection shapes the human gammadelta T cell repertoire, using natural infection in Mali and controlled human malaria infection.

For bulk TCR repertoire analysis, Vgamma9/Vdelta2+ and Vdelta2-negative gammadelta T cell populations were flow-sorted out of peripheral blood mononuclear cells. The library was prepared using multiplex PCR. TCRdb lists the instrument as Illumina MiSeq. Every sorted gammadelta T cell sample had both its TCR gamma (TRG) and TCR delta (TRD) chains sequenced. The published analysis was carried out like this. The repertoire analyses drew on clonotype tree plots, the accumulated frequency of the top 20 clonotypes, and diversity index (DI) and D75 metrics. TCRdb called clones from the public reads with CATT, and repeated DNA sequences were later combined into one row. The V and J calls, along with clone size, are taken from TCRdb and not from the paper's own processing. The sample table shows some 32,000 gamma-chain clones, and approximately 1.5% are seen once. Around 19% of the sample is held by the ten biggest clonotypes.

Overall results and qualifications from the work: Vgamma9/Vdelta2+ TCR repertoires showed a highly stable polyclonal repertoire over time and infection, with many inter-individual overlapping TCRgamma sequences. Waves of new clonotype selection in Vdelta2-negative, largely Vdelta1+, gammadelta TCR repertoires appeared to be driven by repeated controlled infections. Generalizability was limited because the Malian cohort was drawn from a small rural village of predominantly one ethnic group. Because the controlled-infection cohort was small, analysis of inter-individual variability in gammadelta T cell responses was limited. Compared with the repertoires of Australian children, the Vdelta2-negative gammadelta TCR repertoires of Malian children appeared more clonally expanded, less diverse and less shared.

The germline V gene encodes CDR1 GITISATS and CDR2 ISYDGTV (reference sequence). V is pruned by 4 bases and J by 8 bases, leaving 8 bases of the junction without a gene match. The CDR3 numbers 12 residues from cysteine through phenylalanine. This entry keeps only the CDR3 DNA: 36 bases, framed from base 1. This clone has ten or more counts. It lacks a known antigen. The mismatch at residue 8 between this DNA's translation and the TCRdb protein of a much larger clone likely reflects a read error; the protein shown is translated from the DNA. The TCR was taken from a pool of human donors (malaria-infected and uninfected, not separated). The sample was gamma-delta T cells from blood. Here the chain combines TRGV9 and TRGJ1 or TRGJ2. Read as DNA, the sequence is TGTGCCTTGTGGGATTCGGGTCATAAGAAACTCTTT. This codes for CALWDSGHKKLF.